This T cell receptor beta chain was found in a study of beta chain features in type 1 diabetes. Turning to the study itself: In all, some 110 million sorted cells from all samples were analyzed. Study-level findings and limits: Patients with Type 1 diabetes showed moderately but significantly shorter TCRB CDR3s in all four CD4+ subsets. Across patients, naive, central memory and Treg TCRB repertoires exhibited apparently greater similarity than was observed across healthy donors.

With 3 bases removed from V and 5 bases from J, the gap between germline ends came to 11 bases. The CDR3 consists of 14 residues. The germline CDR1 and CDR2 sequences are LGHNA and YNFKEQ. Expressed TCRB transcripts got sequenced, as all isolated RNA was reverse transcribed. Sequencing was performed with immunoSEQ multiplex PCR; in TCRdb, only in-frame clones are kept and a portion is missing. The sample holds 120,000 or so clones, 17% seen once. There are a few counts of this clone. The antigen is unknown. Via the markers CD45RO/CCR7/CD25/CD127/CD95/CD27, stem cell-like memory, regulatory, central memory and naive CD4+ cells were sorted.

Sequenced sample: central memory CD4+ T cells from blood. The clonotype was recovered from a man aged 18 to 29 with type 1 diabetes. The genes are TRBV4-2 and TRBJ2-1, with D perhaps TRBD1 (5 bases). CDR3 in amino acids: CASSQQDTHNEQFF. CDR3 sequence (DNA): TGTGCCAGCAGCCAGCAGGACACCCACAATGAGCAGTTCTTC.